Listed below are T cell receptor beta chains from one sample, sequenced in a study of molecular identifiers for immune sequencing clone quantification. Each CDR3 protein is one row after TCRdb ran MiXCR on the PCR reads. The table includes a few hundred thousand distinct CDR3 sequences, roughly 24% detected once. Sequences were obtained from naive CD8+ T cells from blood, with Jurkat cell RNA spiked in. Receptor source: a human donor in good health. Some libraries in this study had Jurkat cell RNA spiked in. Both conserved end residues are part of each CDR3. D genes are given only for firm matches. Expanded clones get a size class; other rows say once, few or many, or leave the size out.

clone_size j_call v_call d_call cdr3_nt cdr3_aa
many TRBJ2-7 TRBV2 TRBD2 TGTGCCAGCAGTGACGGGGGGAGGGCCAACTACGAGCAGTACTTC CASSDGGRANYEQYF
NA TRBJ2-7 TRBV20-1 TRBD1 TGCAGTGCTAGACCCCACCGGGACAGGGGCGACGAGCAGTACTTC CSARPHRDRGDEQYF
many TRBJ2-3 TRBV9 NA TGTGCCAGCAGCGTAGAAGCAGATACGCAGTATTTT CASSVEADTQYF
few TRBJ1-5 TRBV27 NA TGTGCCAGCAGTTTTTCGGCTGGGGCGCCCCAGCATTTT CASSFSAGAPQHF
many TRBJ2-1 TRBV11-2 NA TGTGCCAGCAGCTTAGAAGCAGGGTTTGTGAATGAGCAGTTCTTC CASSLEAGFVNEQFF
many TRBJ2-3 TRBV11-2 NA TGTGCCAGCAGCTTCACCAACCGGGGTGGTACAGATACGCAGTATTTT CASSFTNRGGTDTQYF
many TRBJ1-5 TRBV2 NA TGTGCCAGCAGTCCCGGACAACACAGCAATCAGCCCCAGCATTTT CASSPGQHSNQPQHF
many TRBJ1-1 TRBV7-9 NA TGTGCCAGCAGCCTAGACTACAGGGAGGCTTTCTTT CASSLDYREAFF
many TRBJ2-1 TRBV7-9 NA TGTGCCAGCAGCTTAACGATTTTAGGACCGGGGCGCTCCTACAATGAGCAGTTCTTC CASSLTILGPGRSYNEQFF
NA TRBJ2-7 TRBV27 NA TGTGCCAGCAGTGGAACTAAAGGGCAGTACTTC CASSGTKGQYF
few TRBJ2-5 TRBV27 TRBD2 TGTGCCAGCAGTCCCCTGGGAAGCGGGGGCCAAGAGACCCAGTACTTC CASSPLGSGGQETQYF
many TRBJ2-2 TRBV25-1 TRBD2 TGTGCCAGCAGTGATCCGGGCGGGGGTCGGAACACCGGGGAGCTGTTTTTT CASSDPGGGRNTGELFF
many TRBJ2-3 TRBV4-3 NA TGCGCCAGCAGCCAGAGAGCCGGAGATACGCAGTATTTT CASSQRAGDTQYF
NA TRBJ1-5 TRBV7-9 TRBD1 TGTGCCAGCAGCCCCCCAGGGGGGAGCAATCAGCACCAGCATTTT CASSPPGGSNQHQHF
NA TRBJ2-1 TRBV4-3 NA TGCGCCAGCAGCCAGGTTCGGATAGGCGAGGCGGCGGGATACAATGAGCAGTTCTTC CASSQVRIGEAAGYNEQFF
many TRBJ2-7 TRBV9 NA TGTGCCAGCAGCGTAGTTCCAGGATCGGGGTACGAGCAGTACTTC CASSVVPGSGYEQYF
NA TRBJ2-7 TRBV7-9 NA TGTGCCAGCAGCTTACCAAGGGAGAACGAGCAGTACTTC CASSLPRENEQYF
few TRBJ2-7 TRBV5-5 NA TGTGCCAGCAGCTTGGGGGCGGAACGGACCTACGAGCAGTACTTC CASSLGAERTYEQYF
many TRBJ1-1 TRBV7-9 NA TGTGCCAGCAGCTTACAGGGGAGGGTCACTGAAGCTTTCTTT CASSLQGRVTEAFF
NA TRBJ2-3 TRBV5-1 NA TGCGCCAGCGCAACAGAGACAGATACGCAGTATTTT CASATETDTQYF
NA TRBJ2-5 TRBV7-9 NA TGTGCCAGCGGCCCACAGATCCAAGAGACCCAGTACTTC CASGPQIQETQYF
NA TRBJ2-3 TRBV27 NA TGTGCTGTCAGCCAGGGGATGAGCACAGATACGCAGTATTTT CAVSQGMSTDTQYF
NA TRBJ2-2 TRBV7-9 NA TGTGCCGGCAGCGTCGACCCAGATTTTGACACCGGGGAGCTGTTTTTT CAGSVDPDFDTGELFF
NA TRBJ1-2 TRBV6-1 NA TGTGCCAGCAGAGAAAGAAGGGCAGCTAACTATGGCTACACCTTC CASRERRAANYGYTF